The rows below give T cell receptor beta chains drawn from one sample of a study of T-cell reconstitution after alpha-beta-depleted transplantation in children. In TCRdb, the PCR reads were re-called with MiXCR into one record per CDR3 protein. The table shows 200,000 to 300,000 distinct CDR3 sequences, with more than 10% occurring only once. The sequencing used PBMCs from the stem cell graft donor, collected from the stem cell graft. The receptors originated from a human donor who donated a stem cell graft to a child with acute lymphoblastic leukemia. Each CDR3 is given with its conserved first and last residue. Each record gives: V gene, D gene, clone size, J gene, CDR3 protein, CDR3 DNA. D genes are given only for firm matches. Not all rows give a size; the values are once, few, many and, for expanded clones, a class.

V: TRBV6-5
D: -
size: few
J: TRBJ1-2
CDR3: CASSYSRGAYGYTF
DNA: TGTGCCAGCAGTTACTCGAGGGGGGCCTATGGCTACACCTTC

V: TRBV20-1
D: TRBD1
size: many
J: TRBJ2-7
CDR3: CSARDGGQALNEQYF
DNA: TGCAGTGCTAGAGACGGGGGACAGGCCCTCAACGAGCAGTACTTC

V: TRBV28
D: TRBD1
size: -
J: TRBJ2-3
CDR3: CASSLDRGRTDTQYF
DNA: TGTGCCAGCAGTCTCGACAGGGGGAGGACAGATACGCAGTATTTT

V: TRBV5-1
D: -
size: many
J: TRBJ2-1
CDR3: CASSSTSIYNEQFF
DNA: TGCGCCAGCAGCTCCACCAGTATCTACAATGAGCAGTTCTTC

V: TRBV5-1
D: -
size: many
J: TRBJ2-3
CDR3: CASSLRDQTTDTQYF
DNA: TGCGCCAGCAGCTTGAGGGATCAGACGACAGATACGCAGTATTTT

V: TRBV21-1
D: -
size: many
J: TRBJ1-5
CDR3: CASSKEVFNQPQHF
DNA: TGTGCCAGCAGCAAAGAAGTGTTTAATCAGCCCCAGCATTTT

V: TRBV27
D: -
size: many
J: TRBJ1-5
CDR3: CASSYTGNQPQHF
DNA: TGTGCCAGCAGTTACACAGGGAATCAGCCCCAGCATTTT

V: TRBV6-1
D: TRBD1
size: -
J: TRBJ1-5
CDR3: CASSEDRGYSNQPQHF
DNA: TGTGCCAGCAGTGAAGACAGGGGATATAGCAATCAGCCCCAGCATTTT

V: TRBV11-2
D: TRBD2
size: many
J: TRBJ2-1
CDR3: CASSSIDPGGLFYNEQFF
DNA: TGTGCCAGCAGCTCCATAGATCCGGGGGGACTTTTCTACAATGAGCAGTTCTTC

V: TRBV12-3/TRBV12-4
D: TRBD2
size: many
J: TRBJ2-7
CDR3: CASSLAGVGYEQYF
DNA: TGTGCCAGCAGCTTAGCGGGAGTTGGCTACGAGCAGTACTTC

V: TRBV28
D: -
size: many
J: TRBJ2-2
CDR3: CASTPGELFF
DNA: TGTGCCAGCACACCCGGGGAGCTGTTTTTT

V: TRBV5-5
D: -
size: many
J: TRBJ2-1
CDR3: CASSEDGPSSYNEQFF
DNA: TGTGCCAGCAGCGAGGACGGGCCGAGCTCCTACAATGAGCAGTTCTTC

V: TRBV20-1
D: -
size: many
J: TRBJ2-7
CDR3: CSAPPPPRWPSYEQYF
DNA: TGCAGTGCTCCACCCCCTCCTAGATGGCCCTCCTACGAGCAGTACTTC

V: TRBV5-4
D: TRBD2
size: -
J: TRBJ2-1
CDR3: CASSLDGGSLYNEQFF
DNA: TGTGCCAGCAGCTTGGACGGCGGGAGCCTGTACAATGAGCAGTTCTTC

V: TRBV20-1
D: TRBD1
size: -
J: TRBJ2-3
CDR3: CSARRGQAGDTQYF
DNA: TGCAGTGCTAGAAGGGGACAGGCGGGAGATACGCAGTATTTT

V: TRBV27
D: -
size: many
J: TRBJ2-7
CDR3: CASSLDGTYEQYF
DNA: TGTGCCAGCAGTTTAGACGGCACCTACGAGCAGTACTTC

V: TRBV24-1
D: TRBD1
size: many
J: TRBJ2-7
CDR3: CATSDAIGQGGTYEQYF
DNA: TGTGCCACCAGTGATGCCATTGGACAGGGTGGGACCTACGAGCAGTACTTC

V: TRBV7-9
D: -
size: many
J: TRBJ2-1
CDR3: CASSLNVGAGRSNEQFF
DNA: TGTGCCAGCAGCTTAAATGTTGGGGCAGGGCGTAGCAATGAGCAGTTCTTC

V: TRBV5-1
D: -
size: many
J: TRBJ2-7
CDR3: CASSSERYEQYF
DNA: TGCGCCAGCAGCTCGGAAAGGTACGAGCAGTACTTC

V: TRBV6-1
D: -
size: many
J: TRBJ2-7
CDR3: CASVGGLDEQYF
DNA: TGTGCCAGCGTAGGGGGGCTGGACGAGCAGTACTTC

V: TRBV7-2
D: -
size: -
J: TRBJ2-7
CDR3: CASSFTRGRSYEQYF
DNA: TGTGCCAGCAGCTTCACCAGGGGTCGGTCCTACGAGCAGTACTTC

V: TRBV28
D: TRBD2
size: many
J: TRBJ2-5
CDR3: CASIRIAGGVETQYF
DNA: TGTGCCAGCATTCGGATTGCGGGGGGCGTGGAGACCCAGTACTTC

V: TRBV20-1
D: -
size: few
J: TRBJ2-1
CDR3: CSARIEAVGYPYNEQFF
DNA: TGCAGTGCTAGGATCGAAGCGGTTGGATATCCCTACAATGAGCAGTTCTTC

V: TRBV10-3
D: -
size: many
J: TRBJ1-1
CDR3: CAISESILVVPGLNTEAFF
DNA: TGTGCCATCAGTGAGTCGATTCTTGTAGTCCCCGGCCTGAACACTGAAGCTTTCTTT

V: TRBV4-3
D: -
size: few
J: TRBJ2-7
CDR3: CASSQGRLGNNEQYF
DNA: TGCGCCAGCAGCCAAGGCAGACTCGGGAACAACGAGCAGTACTTC

V: TRBV6-2/TRBV6-3
D: TRBD1
size: many
J: TRBJ2-7
CDR3: CASRSGQAPYEQYF
DNA: TGTGCCAGCAGGTCGGGACAGGCCCCCTACGAGCAGTACTTC

V: TRBV11-2
D: TRBD2
size: many
J: TRBJ2-3
CDR3: CASSPRTSGGGSTDTQYF
DNA: TGTGCCAGCAGCCCGAGGACTAGCGGGGGGGGGAGCACAGATACGCAGTATTTT

V: TRBV5-1
D: -
size: -
J: TRBJ2-3
CDR3: CASSRDDQVSDTQYF
DNA: TGCGCCAGCAGCCGGGACGATCAGGTTTCAGATACGCAGTATTTT

V: TRBV6-1
D: TRBD1
size: few
J: TRBJ1-2
CDR3: CASSPPRDSILGGYTF
DNA: TGTGCCAGCAGTCCACCCCGGGACAGTATTCTGGGAGGCTACACCTTC

V: TRBV4-3
D: -
size: many
J: TRBJ1-1
CDR3: CASSPGALNTEAFF
DNA: TGCGCCAGCAGCCCGGGCGCATTGAACACTGAAGCTTTCTTT

V: TRBV4-3
D: TRBD1
size: -
J: TRBJ2-7
CDR3: CASSQAPPGTGTYEQYF
DNA: TGCGCCAGCAGCCAAGCTCCGCCCGGGACAGGGACCTACGAGCAGTACTTC

V: TRBV6-5
D: -
size: many
J: TRBJ2-7
CDR3: CASSYNRNYEQYF
DNA: TGTGCCAGCAGTTACAACAGAAACTACGAGCAGTACTTC

V: TRBV2
D: TRBD2
size: -
J: TRBJ2-1
CDR3: CASSEYSGSSYNEQFF
DNA: TGTGCCAGCAGTGAGTATAGCGGGAGCTCCTACAATGAGCAGTTCTTC

V: TRBV12-3/TRBV12-4
D: TRBD1
size: many
J: TRBJ1-1
CDR3: CASSLLGQGSTEAFF
DNA: TGTGCCAGCAGTTTGTTGGGACAGGGGTCGACTGAAGCTTTCTTT